Sequencing of this TCR beta chain was carried out in a study of cytomegalovirus exposure and HLA in healthy donors. The germline V gene encodes CDR1 SSHAT and CDR2 FNYEAQ (reference sequence). The CDR3 extends over 15 amino acids. The PCR was carried out with 60 Vbeta primers and 13 Jbeta primers. Only in-frame clones appear in the TCRdb table, and some are missing; sequencing was by immunoSEQ multiplex PCR. Of 150,000 to 200,000 clones listed, approximately 72% are singletons. This clone has a single count. One end of the junction does not line up with germline, which may come from a read error. V usage is TRBV7-7 and J usage is TRBJ2-7; TRBD2 aligns across 14 bases. The sequence was obtained from a man aged 45-65 years in good health and CMV-seronegative. Sequencing was carried out using PBMCs. The DNA for the CDR3 is TGTGCTAGCAGCCCGGGGACTAGCGGGGGTTCCGAGCAGTACTTC. Protein: CASSPGTSGGSEQYF. The whole variable domain, filled in from reference TRBV7-7 and TRBJ2-7, reads GAGVSQSPRYKVTKRGQDVTLRCDPISSHATLYWYQQALGQGPEFLTYFNYEAQPDKSGLPSDRFSAERPEGSISTLTIQRTEQRDSAMYRCASSPGTSGGSEQYFGPGTRLTVT.